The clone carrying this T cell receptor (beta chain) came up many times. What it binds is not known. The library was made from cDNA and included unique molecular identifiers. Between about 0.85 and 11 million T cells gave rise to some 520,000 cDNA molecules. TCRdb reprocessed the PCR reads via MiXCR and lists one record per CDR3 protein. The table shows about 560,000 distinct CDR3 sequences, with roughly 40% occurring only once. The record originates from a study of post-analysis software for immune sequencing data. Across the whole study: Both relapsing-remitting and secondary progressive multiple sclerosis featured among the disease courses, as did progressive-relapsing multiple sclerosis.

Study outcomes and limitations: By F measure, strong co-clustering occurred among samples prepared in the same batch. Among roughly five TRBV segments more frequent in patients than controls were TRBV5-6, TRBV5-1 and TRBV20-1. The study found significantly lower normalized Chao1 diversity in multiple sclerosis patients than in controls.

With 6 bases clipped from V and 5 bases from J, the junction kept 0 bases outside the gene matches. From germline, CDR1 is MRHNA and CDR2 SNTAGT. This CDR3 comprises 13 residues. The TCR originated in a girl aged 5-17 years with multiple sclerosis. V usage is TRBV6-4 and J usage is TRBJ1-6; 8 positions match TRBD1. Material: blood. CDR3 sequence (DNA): TGTGCCAGCAGACAGGGGGATAATTCACCCCTCCACTTT. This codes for CASRQGDNSPLHF.